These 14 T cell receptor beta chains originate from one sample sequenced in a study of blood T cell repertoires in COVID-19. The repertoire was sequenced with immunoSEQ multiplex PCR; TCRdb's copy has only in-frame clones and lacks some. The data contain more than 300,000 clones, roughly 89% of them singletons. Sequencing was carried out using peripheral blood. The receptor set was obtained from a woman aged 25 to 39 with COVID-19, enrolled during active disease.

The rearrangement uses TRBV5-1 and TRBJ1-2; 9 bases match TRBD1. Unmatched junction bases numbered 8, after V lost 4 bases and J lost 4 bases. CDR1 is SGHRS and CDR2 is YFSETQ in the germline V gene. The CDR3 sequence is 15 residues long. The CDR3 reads CASSGGTGSSYGYTF. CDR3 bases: TGCGCCAGCAGCGGGGGGACAGGGTCTAGCTATGGCTACACCTTC.

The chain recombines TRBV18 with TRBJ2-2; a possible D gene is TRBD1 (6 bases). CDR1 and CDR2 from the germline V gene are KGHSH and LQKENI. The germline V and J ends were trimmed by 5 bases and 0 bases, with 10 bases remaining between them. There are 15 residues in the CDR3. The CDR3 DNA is TGTGCCAGCTCAACCGGGACACCGAACACCGGGGAGCTGTTTTTT. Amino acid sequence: CASSTGTPNTGELFF.

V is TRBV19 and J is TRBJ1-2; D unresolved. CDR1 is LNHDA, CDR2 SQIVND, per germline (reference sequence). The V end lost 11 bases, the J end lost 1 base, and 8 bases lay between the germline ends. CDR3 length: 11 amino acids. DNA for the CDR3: TGTGCCGGCCGAATTAACTATGGCTACACCTTC. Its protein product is CAGRINYGYTF. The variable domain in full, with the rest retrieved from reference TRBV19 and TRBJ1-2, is DGGITQSPKYLFRKEGQNVTLSCEQNLNHDAMYWYRQDPGQGLRLIYYSQIVNDFQKGDIAEGYSVSREKKESFPLTVTSAQKNPTAFYLCAGRINYGYTFGSGTRLTVV.

Here the CDR3 DNA reads TGTGCCATCAGTGAGTCACTAGCGGAAGAGACCCAGTACTTC. It is translated as CAISESLAEETQYF. J is TRBJ2-5 and V is TRBV10-3, with 8 bases that match TRBD2. This CDR3 is built from 14 residues. CDR1 ENHRY and CDR2 SYGVKD come from the germline V gene. The ends lost 0 bases at V and 3 bases at J; junction bases unmatched: 0.

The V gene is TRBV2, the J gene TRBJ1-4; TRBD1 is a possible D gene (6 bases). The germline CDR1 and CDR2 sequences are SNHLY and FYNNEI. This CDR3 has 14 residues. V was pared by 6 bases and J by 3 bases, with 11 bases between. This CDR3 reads CASRGSGANEKLFF. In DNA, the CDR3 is TGTGCCAGCAGGGGTTCAGGGGCTAATGAAAAACTGTTTTTT.

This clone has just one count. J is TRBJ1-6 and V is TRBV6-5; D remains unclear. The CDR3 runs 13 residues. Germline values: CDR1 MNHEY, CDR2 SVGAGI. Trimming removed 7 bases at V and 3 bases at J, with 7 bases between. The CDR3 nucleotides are TGTGCCAGCACCCGGGACTATAATTCACCCCTCCACTTT. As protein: CASTRDYNSPLHF.

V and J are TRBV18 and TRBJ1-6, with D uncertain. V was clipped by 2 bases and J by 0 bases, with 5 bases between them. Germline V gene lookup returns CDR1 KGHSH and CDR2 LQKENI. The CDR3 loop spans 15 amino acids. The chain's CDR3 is CASSPESSYNSPLHF. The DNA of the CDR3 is TGTGCCAGCTCACCAGAGAGCTCCTATAATTCACCCCTCCACTTT.

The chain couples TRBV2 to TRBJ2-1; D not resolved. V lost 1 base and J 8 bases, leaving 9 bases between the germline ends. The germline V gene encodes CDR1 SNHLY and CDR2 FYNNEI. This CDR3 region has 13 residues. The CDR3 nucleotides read TGTGCCAGCAGTGAAGGCGGTAATGATGAGCAGTTCTTC. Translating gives CASSEGGNDEQFF.

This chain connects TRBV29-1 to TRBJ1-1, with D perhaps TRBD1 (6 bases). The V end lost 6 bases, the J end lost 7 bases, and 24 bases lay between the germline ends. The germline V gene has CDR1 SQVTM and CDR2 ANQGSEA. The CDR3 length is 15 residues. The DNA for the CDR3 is TGCAGCGTGAACGACCCGACAGGCCTCGTGGGTGAAGCTTTCTTT. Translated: CSVNDPTGLVGEAFF.

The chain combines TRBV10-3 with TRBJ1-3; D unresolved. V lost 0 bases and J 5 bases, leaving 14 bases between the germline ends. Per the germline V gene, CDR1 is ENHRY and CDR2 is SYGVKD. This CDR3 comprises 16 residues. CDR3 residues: CAISESWTGARNTIYF. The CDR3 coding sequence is TGTGCCATCAGTGAGTCGTGGACGGGAGCGCGAAACACCATATATTTT.

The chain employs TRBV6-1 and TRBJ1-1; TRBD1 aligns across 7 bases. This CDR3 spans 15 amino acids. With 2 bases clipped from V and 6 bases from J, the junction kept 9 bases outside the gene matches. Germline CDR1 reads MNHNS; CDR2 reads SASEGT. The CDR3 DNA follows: TGTGCCAGCAGTGAACTGAGGGGGCGAGGGCCTGAAGCTTTCTTT. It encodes CASSELRGRGPEAFF.

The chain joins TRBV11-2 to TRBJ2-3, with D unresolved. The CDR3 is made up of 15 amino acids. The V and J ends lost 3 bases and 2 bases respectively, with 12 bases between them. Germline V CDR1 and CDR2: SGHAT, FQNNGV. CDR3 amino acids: CASSFSHSNTDTQYF. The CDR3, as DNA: TGTGCCAGCAGCTTTTCCCACTCGAACACAGATACGCAGTATTTT.

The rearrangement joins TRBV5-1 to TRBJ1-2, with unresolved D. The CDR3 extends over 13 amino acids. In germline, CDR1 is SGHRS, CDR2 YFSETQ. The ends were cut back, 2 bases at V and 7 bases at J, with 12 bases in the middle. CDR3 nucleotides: TGCGCCAGCAGCTTTACGGGAGAGAGTGGCTACACCTTC. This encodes CASSFTGESGYTF.

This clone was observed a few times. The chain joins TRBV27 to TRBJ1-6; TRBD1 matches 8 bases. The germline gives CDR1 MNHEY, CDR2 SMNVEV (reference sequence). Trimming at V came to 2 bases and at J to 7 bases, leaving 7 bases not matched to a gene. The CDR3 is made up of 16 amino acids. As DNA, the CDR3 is TGTGCCAGCAGTTTAGCTACGGACAGGGTAAATTCACCCCTCCACTTT. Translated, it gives CASSLATDRVNSPLHF.